This T cell receptor beta chain was recovered during a study of breast tumors, draining lymph nodes, adjacent tissues. Trimming removed 3 bases at V and 1 base at J, with 16 bases between. The CDR3 spans 16 residues. Germline CDR1 reads MGHRA; CDR2 reads YSYEKL. This clonotype counts as medium-sized (0.01 to 0.1%). TCRdb redid the calling of the multiplex PCR reads with MiXCR, one entry per CDR3 protein. This repertoire shows around 9,100 distinct CDR3 sequences, around 42% found once; its top ten account for about 15%. Sequences were obtained from tumor-adjacent breast tissue. This TCR derives from a female donor with breast cancer. Some clones in this sample may be carry-over from other donors' samples. V is TRBV4-1 and J is TRBJ2-7; D is unresolved. DNA for the CDR3: TGCGCCAGCAGCCATGACCACCCGGGCCTGTCCTACGAGCAGTACTTC. It codes for CASSHDHPGLSYEQYF.